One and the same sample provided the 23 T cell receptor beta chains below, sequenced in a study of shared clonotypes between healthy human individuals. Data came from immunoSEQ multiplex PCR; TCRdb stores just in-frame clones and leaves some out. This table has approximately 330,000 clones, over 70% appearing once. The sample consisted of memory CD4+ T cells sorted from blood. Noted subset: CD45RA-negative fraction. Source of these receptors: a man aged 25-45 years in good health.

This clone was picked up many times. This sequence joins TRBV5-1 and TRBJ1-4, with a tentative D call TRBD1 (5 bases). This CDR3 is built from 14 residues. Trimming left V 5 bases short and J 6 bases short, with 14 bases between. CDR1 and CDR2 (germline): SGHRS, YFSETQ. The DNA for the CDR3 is TGCGCCAGCAGGCGGGACGGGGTTTATGAAAAACTGTTTTTT. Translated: CASRRDGVYEKLFF. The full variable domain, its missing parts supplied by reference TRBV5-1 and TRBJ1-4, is KAGVTQTPRYLIKTRGQQVTLSCSPISGHRSVSWYQQTPGQGLQFLFEYFSETQRNKGNFPGRFSGRQFSNSRSEMNVSTLELGDSALYLCASRRDGVYEKLFFGSGTQLSVL.

The CDR3 region is CASSAMSGLENNEQFF. The CDR3 bases are TGTGCCAGCAGCGCAATGTCGGGACTAGAAAACAATGAGCAGTTCTTC. The rearrangement links TRBV14 to TRBJ2-1; TRBD2 matches at 8 bases. Germline V gene data show CDR1 as SGHDN and CDR2 as FVKESK. The CDR3 is 16 amino acids. V dropped 5 bases and J dropped 5; count of bases not matched to a gene: 11.

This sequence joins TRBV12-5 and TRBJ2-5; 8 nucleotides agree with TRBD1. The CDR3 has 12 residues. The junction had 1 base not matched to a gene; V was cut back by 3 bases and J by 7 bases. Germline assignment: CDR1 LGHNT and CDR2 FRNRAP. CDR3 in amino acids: CASGFTGGTQYF. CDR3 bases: TGTGCTAGTGGTTTCACAGGGGGGACCCAGTACTTC. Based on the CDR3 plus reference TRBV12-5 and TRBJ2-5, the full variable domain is DARVTQTPRHKVTEMGQEVTMRCQPILGHNTVFWYRQTMMQGLELLAYFRNRAPLDDSGMPKDRFSAEMPDATLATLKIQPSEPRDSAVYFCASGFTGGTQYFGPGTRLLVL.

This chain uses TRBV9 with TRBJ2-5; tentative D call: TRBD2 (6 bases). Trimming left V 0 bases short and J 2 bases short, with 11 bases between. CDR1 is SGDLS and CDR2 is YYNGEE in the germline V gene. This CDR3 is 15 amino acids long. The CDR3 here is CASSVGGVSQETQYF. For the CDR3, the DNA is TGTGCCAGCAGCGTAGGGGGGGTATCACAAGAGACCCAGTACTTC.

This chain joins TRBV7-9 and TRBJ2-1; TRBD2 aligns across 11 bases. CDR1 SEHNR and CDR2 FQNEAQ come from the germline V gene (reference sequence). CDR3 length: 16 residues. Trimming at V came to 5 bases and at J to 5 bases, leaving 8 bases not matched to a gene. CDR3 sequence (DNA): TGTGCCAGCAGCCCCTATGGGACTAGCGGCAACAATGAGCAGTTCTTC. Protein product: CASSPYGTSGNNEQFF.

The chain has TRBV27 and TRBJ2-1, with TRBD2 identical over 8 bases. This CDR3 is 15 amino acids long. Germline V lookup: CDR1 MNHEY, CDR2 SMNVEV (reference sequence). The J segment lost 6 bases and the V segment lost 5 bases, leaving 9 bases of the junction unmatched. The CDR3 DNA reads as TGTGCCAGCAGTCTCCGGGGTGCGGGGGGCAATGAGCAGTTCTTC. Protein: CASSLRGAGGNEQFF.

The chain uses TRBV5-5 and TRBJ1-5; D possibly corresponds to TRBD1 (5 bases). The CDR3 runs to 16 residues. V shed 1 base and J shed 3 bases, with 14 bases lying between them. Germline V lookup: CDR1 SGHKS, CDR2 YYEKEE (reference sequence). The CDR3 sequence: CASSLSNRNLNQPQHF. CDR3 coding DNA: TGTGCCAGCAGCTTGTCCAACAGGAACCTCAATCAGCCCCAGCATTTT.

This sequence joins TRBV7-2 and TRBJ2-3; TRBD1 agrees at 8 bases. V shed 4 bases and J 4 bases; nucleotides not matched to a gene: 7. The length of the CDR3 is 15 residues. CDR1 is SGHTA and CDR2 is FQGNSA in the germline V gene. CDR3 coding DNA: TGTGCCAGCAGCTCCAGACAGGGGTTATCAGATACGCAGTATTTT. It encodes CASSSRQGLSDTQYF. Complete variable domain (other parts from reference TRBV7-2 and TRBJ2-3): GAGVSQSPSNKVTEKGKDVELRCDPISGHTALYWYRQSLGQGLEFLIYFQGNSAPDKSGLPSDRFSAERTGGSVSTLTIQRTQQEDSAVYLCASSSRQGLSDTQYFGPGTRLTVL.

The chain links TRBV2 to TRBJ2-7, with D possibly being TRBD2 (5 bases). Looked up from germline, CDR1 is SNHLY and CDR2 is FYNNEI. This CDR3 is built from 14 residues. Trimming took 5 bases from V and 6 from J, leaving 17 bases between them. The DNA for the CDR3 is TGTGCCAGCAGTCCTCCTTTTGAGGGCCCCGAGCAGTACTTC. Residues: CASSPPFEGPEQYF. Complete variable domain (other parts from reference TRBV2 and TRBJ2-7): EPEVTQTPSHQVTQMGQEVILRCVPISNHLYFYWYRQILGQKVEFLVSFYNNEISEKSEIFDDQFSVERPDGSNFTLKIRSTKLEDSAMYFCASSPPFEGPEQYFGPGTRLTVT.

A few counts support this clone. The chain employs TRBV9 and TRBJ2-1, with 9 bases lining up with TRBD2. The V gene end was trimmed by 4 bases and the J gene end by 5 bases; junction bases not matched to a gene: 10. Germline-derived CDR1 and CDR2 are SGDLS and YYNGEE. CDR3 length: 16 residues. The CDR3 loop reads CASSPSPGTSNNEQFF. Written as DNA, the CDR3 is TGTGCCAGCAGCCCTTCCCCCGGGACTAGCAACAATGAGCAGTTCTTC.

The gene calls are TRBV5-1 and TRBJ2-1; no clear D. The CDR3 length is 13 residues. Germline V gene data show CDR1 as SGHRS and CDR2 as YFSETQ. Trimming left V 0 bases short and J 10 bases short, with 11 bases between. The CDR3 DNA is TGCGCCAGCAGCTTGGATCTGCGGAGAGAGCAGTTCTTC. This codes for CASSLDLRREQFF.

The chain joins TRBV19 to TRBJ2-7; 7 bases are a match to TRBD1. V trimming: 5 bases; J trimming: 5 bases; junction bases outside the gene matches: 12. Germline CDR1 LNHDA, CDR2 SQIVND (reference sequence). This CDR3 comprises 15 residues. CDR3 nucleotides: TGTGCCAGTAGTCCGAGGACAGGCGGCTATAACGAGCAGTACTTC. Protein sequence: CASSPRTGGYNEQYF.

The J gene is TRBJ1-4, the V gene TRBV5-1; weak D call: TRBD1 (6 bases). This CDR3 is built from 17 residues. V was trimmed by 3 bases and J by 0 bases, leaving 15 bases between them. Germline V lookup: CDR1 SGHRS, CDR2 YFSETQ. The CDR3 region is CASSSAPGTTTNEKLFF. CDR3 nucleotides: TGCGCCAGCAGCTCGGCCCCAGGGACAACAACTAATGAAAAACTGTTTTTT.

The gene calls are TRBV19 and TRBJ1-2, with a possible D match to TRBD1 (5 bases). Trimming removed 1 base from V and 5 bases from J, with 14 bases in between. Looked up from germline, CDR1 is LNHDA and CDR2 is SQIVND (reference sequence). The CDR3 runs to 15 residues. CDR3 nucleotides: TGTGCCAGTAGTATAGCGACCGGGACCGATTATGGCTACACCTTC. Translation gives CASSIATGTDYGYTF.

The CDR3 DNA reads as TGTGCCAGCACCGGCGGGGGGCTCCATGGCTACACCTTC. Protein product: CASTGGGLHGYTF. The V gene is TRBV27, the J gene TRBJ1-2, with a tentative D call TRBD1 (6 bases). The CDR3 totals 13 residues. CDR1 is MNHEY, CDR2 SMNVEV, per germline (reference sequence). Deletions cut 7 bases from V and 6 bases from J, with 15 bases between.

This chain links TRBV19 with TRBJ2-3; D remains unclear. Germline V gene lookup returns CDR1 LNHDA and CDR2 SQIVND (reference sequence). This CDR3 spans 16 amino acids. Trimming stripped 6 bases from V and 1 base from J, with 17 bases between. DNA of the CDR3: TGTGCCAGTAGACACACCTCCTACGAGGGCACAGATACGCAGTATTTT. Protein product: CASRHTSYEGTDTQYF.

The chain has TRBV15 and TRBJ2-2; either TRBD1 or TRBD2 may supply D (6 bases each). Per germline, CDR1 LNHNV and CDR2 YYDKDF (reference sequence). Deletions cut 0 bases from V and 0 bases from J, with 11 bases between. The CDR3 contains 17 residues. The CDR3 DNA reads TGTGCCACCAGCAGAGATAGCCGGGGGCCGAACACCGGGGAGCTGTTTTTT. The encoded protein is CATSRDSRGPNTGELFF.

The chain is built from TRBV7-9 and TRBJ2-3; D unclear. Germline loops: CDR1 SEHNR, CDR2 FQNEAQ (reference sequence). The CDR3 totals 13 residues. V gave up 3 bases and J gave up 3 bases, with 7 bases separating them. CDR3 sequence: CASSFGFTDTQYF. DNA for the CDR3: TGTGCCAGCAGCTTCGGATTTACAGATACGCAGTATTTT.

The CDR3 here is CASTRPGAQNTEAFF. The DNA for the CDR3 is TGTGCCAGCACCCGCCCGGGGGCCCAGAACACTGAAGCTTTCTTT. The chain joins TRBV28 to TRBJ1-1; possibly TRBD1 for D (6 bases). The CDR3 loop spans 15 amino acids. In germline, CDR1 is MDHEN, CDR2 SYDVKM. V was shortened by 7 bases and J by 1 base, with 16 bases between the two germline ends.

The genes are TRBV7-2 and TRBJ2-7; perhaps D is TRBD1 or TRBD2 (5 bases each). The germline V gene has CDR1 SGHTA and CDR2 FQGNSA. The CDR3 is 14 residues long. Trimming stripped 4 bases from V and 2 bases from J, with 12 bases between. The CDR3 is CASSSGPNAYEQYF. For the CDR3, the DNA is TGTGCCAGCAGCTCGGGACCGAATGCCTACGAGCAGTACTTC.

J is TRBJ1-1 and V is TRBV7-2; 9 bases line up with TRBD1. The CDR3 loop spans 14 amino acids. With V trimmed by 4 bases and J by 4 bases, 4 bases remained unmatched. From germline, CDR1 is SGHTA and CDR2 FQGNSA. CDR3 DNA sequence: TGTGCCAGCAGCTCACAGGGGGCAGGCACTGAAGCTTTCTTT. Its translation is CASSSQGAGTEAFF. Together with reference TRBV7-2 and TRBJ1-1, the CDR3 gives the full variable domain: GAGVSQSPSNKVTEKGKDVELRCDPISGHTALYWYRQSLGQGLEFLIYFQGNSAPDKSGLPSDRFSAERTGGSVSTLTIQRTQQEDSAVYLCASSSQGAGTEAFFGQGTRLTVV.

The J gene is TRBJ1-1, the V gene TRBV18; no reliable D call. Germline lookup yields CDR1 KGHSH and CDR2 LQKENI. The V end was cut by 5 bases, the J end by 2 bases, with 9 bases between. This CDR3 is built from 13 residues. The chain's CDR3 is CASSAGSNTEAFF. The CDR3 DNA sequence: TGTGCCAGCTCAGCGGGGAGCAACACTGAAGCTTTCTTT.

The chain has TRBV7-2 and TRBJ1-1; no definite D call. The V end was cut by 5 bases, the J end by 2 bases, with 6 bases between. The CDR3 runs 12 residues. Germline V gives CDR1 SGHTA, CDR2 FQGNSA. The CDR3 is CASSASNTEAFF. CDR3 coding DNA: TGTGCCAGCAGCGCTAGTAACACTGAAGCTTTCTTT.